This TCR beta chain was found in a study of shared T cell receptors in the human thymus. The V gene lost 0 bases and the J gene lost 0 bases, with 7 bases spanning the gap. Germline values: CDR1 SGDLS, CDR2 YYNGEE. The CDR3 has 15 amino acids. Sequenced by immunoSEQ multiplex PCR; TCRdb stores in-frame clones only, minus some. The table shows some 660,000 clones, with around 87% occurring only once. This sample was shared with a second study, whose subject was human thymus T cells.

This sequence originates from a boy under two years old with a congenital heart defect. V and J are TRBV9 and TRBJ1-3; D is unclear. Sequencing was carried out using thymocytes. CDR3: CASSVGNNSGNTIYF. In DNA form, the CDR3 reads TGTGCCAGCAGCGTAGGAAACAACTCTGGAAACACCATATATTTT.